Following are 4 T cell receptor beta chains from one sample sequenced in a study of response to subunit inactivated influenza vaccine. TCRdb passed the RT-PCR reads through MiXCR, listing each CDR3 protein once. The data contain 530,000 or so distinct CDR3 sequences, about 15% of them singletons. The sample was PBMCs from blood, taken about 11 days after vaccination. These receptors came from a man aged 45-60 years who received an inactivated influenza vaccine.

There are a few counts of this clonotype. The rearrangement links TRBV19 to TRBJ2-7, with 9 nucleotides matching TRBD1. Trimming took 4 bases from V and 7 from J; bases not matched to a gene: 14. The V gene's germline CDR1 is LNHDA and CDR2 SQIVND (reference sequence). CDR3 length: 16 residues. For the CDR3, the DNA is TGTGCCAGTAGTACCCCACCGGGACAGGGTAATCGAGAGCAGTACTTC. This translates into CASSTPPGQGNREQYF.

The sample holds a few counts of this clonotype. The chain carries TRBV7-2 and TRBJ2-7; no definite D call. Trimming pared 1 base from V and 4 bases from J, leaving 8 bases between. This CDR3 region has 13 residues. Germline V gene lookup returns CDR1 SGHTA and CDR2 FQGNSA. The CDR3, as DNA: TGTGCCAGCAGCTTAGAGTTAACGTACGAGCAGTACTTC. This sequence encodes CASSLELTYEQYF.

The CDR3 loop reads CASSSRDNSYNEQFF. The CDR3 DNA is TGTGCCAGCTCATCCCGGGACAACTCCTACAATGAGCAGTTCTTC. The genes are TRBV18 and TRBJ2-1, with D possibly matching TRBD1 (6 bases). CDR3 length equals 15 residues. The germline V gene has CDR1 KGHSH and CDR2 LQKENI. V was cut by 5 bases and J by 0 bases, with 11 bases left in between. The full variable domain, in which reference TRBV18 and TRBJ2-1 provide the parts outside the CDR3, is NAGVMQNPRHLVRRRGQEARLRCSPMKGHSHVYWYRQLPEEGLKFMVYLQKENIIDESGMPKERFSAEFPKEGPSILRIQQVVRGDSAAYFCASSSRDNSYNEQFFGPGTRLTVL.

The V call is TRBV4-2, the J call TRBJ2-3; D not resolved. Looked up from germline, CDR1 is LGHNA and CDR2 is YNFKEQ. CDR3 size: 16 residues. Trimming pared 1 base from V and 1 base from J, leaving 12 bases between. CDR3 loop: CASSQGPQGRTDTQYF. As DNA, the CDR3 is TGTGCCAGCAGCCAAGGACCCCAAGGACGCACAGATACGCAGTATTTT.